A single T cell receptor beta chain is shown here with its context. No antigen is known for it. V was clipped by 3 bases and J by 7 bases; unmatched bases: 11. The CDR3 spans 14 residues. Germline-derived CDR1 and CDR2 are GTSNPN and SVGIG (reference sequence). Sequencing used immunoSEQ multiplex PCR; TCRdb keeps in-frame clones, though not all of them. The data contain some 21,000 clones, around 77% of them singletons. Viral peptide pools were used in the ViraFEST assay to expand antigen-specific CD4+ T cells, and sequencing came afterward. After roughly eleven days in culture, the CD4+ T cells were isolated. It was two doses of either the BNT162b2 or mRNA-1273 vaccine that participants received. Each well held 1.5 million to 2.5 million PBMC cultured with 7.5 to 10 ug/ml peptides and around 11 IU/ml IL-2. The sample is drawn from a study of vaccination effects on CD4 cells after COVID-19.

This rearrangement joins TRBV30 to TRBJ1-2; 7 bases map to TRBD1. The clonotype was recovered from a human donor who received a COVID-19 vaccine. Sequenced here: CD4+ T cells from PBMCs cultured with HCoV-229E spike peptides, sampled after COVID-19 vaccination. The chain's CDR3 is CAWRHRDRSIGYTF. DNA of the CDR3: TGTGCCTGGAGACACCGGGACAGATCTATTGGCTACACCTTC.